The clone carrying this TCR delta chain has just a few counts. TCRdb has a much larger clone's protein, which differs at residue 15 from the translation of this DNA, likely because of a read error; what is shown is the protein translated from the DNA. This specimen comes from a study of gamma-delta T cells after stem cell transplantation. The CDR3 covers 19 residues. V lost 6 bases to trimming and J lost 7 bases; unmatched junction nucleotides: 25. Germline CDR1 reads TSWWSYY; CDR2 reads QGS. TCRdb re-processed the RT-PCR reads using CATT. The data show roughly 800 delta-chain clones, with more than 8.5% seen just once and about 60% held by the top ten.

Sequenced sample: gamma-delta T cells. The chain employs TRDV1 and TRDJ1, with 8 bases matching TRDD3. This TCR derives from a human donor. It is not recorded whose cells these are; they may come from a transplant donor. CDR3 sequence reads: CALGIRGFIAWGKGRKLIF. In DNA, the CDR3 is TGTGCTCTTGGAATTAGGGGGTTCATTGCCTGGGGGAAGGGCCGTAAACTCATCTTT.